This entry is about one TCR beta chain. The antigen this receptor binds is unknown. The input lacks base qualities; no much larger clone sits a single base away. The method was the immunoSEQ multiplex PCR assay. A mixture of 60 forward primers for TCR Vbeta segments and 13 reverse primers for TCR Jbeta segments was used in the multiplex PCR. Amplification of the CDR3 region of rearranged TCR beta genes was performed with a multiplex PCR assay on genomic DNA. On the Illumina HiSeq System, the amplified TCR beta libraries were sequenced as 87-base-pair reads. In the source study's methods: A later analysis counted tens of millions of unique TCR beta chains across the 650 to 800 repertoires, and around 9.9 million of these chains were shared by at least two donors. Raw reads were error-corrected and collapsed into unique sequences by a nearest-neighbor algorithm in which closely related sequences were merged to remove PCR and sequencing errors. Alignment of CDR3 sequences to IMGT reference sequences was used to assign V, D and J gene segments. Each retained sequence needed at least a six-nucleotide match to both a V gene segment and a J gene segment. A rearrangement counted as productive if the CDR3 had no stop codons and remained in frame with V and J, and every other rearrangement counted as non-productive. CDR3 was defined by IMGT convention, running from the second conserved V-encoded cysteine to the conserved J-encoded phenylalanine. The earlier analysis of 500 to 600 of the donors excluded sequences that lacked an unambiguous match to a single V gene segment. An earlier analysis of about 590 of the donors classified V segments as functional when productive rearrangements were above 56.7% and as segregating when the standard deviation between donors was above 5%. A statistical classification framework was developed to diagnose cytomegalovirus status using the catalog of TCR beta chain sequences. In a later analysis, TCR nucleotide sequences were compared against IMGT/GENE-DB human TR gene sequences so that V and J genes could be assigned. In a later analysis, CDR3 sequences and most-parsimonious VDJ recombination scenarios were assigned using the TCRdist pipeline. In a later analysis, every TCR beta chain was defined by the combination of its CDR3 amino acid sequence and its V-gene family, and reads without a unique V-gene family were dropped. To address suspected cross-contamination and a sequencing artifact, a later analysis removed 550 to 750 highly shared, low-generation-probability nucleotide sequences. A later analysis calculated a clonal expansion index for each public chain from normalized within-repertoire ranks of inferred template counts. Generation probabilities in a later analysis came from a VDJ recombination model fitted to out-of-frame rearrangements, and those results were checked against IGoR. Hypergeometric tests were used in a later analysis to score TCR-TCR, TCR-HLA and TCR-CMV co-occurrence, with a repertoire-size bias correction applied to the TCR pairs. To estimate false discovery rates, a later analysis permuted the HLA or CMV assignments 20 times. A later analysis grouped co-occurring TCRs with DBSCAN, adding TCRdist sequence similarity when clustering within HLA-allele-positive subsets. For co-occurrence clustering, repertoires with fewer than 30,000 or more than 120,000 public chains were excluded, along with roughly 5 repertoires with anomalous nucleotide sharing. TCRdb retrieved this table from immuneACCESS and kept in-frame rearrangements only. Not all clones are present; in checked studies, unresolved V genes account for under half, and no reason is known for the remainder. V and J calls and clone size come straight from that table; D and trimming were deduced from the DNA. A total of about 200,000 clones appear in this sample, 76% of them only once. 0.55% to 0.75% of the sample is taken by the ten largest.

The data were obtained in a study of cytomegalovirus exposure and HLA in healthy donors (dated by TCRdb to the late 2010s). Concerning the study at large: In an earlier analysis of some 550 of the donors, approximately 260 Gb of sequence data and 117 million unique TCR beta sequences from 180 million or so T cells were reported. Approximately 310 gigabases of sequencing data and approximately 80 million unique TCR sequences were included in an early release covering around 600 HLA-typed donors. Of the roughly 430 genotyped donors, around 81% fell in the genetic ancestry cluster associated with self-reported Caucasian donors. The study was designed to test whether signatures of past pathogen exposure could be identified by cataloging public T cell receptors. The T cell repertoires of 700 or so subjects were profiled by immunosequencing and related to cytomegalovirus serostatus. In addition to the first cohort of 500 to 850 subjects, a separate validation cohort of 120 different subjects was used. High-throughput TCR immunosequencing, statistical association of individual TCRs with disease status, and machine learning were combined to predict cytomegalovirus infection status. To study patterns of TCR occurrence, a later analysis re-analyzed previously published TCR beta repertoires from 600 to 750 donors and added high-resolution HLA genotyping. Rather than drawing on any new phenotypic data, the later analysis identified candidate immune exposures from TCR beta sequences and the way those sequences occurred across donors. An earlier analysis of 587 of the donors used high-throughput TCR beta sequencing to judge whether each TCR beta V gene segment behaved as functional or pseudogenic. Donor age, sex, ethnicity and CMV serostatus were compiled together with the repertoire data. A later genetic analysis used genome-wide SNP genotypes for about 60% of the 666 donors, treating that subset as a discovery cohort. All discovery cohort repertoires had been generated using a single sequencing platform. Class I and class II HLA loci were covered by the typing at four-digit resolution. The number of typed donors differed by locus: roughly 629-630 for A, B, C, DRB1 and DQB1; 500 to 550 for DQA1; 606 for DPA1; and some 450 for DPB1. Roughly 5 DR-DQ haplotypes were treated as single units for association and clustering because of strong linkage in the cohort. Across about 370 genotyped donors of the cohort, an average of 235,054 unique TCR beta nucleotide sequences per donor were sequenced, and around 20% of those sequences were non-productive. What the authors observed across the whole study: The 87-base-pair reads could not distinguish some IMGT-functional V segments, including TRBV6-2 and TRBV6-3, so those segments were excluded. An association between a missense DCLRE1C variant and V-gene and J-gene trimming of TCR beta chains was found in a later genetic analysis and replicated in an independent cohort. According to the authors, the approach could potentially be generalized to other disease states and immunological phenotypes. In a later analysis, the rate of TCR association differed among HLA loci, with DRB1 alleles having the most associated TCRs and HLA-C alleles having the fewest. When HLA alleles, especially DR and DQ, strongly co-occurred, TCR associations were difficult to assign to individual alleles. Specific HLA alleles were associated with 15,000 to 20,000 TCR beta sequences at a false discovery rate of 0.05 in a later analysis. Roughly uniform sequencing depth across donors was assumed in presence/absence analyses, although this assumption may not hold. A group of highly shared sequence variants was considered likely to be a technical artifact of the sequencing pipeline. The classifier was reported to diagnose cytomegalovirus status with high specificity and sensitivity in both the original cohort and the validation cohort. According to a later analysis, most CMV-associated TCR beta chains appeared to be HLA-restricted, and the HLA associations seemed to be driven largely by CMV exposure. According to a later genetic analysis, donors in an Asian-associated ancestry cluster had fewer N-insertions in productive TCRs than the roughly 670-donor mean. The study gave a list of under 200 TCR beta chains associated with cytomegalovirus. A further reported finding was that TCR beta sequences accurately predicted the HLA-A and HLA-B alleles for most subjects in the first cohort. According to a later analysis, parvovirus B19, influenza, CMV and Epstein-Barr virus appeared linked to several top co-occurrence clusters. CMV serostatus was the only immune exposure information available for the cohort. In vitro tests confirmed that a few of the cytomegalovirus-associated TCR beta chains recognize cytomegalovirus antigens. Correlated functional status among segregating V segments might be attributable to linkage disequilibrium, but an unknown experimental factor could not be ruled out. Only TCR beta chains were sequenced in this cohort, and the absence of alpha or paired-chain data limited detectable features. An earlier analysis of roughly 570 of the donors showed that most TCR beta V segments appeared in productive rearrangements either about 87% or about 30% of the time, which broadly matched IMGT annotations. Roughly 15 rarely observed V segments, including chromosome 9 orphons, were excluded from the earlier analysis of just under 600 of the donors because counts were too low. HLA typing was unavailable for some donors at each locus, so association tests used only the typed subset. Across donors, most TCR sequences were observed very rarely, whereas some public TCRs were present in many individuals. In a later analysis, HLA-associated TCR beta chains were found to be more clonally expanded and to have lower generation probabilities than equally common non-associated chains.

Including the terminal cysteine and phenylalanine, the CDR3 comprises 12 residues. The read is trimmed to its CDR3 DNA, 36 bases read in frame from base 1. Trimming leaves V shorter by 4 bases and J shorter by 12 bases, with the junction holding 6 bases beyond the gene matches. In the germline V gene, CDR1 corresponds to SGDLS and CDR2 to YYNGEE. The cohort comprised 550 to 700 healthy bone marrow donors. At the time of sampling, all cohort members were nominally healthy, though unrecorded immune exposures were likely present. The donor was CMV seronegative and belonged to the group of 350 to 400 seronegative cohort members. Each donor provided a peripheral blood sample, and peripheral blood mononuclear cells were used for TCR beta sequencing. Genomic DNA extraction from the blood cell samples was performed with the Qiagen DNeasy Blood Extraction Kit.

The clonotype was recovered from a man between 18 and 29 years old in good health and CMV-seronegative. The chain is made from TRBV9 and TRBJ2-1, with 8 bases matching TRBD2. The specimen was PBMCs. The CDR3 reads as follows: CASSPLAGMQFF. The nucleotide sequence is TGTGCCAGCAGCCCCCTAGCGGGTATGCAGTTCTTC.